A selection of T cell receptor beta chains follows, all from one sample in a study of cytomegalovirus exposure and HLA in healthy donors. Clones were read by immunoSEQ multiplex PCR, and TCRdb kept only the in-frame ones, dropping some. Altogether roughly 77,000 clones are present, around 67% being singletons, with the ten largest covering approximately 7%. Material: PBMCs. Receptors originate from a woman aged 45 to 65 in good health and CMV-seropositive. CDR3s leave out the opening cysteine and the closing phenylalanine or tryptophan. D genes are given only for firm matches. Size tells how often a clone was seen (once, few, many) or the class of an expanded clone, and some rows leave it out.

J | size | V | D | CDR3
TRBJ1-4 | few | TRBV7-9 | . | ASSPGSTNEKLF
TRBJ2-1 | . | TRBV18 | TRBD1 | ASSPDRVPGGEQF
TRBJ2-3 | . | TRBV9 | . | ASSPEVGADTQY
TRBJ2-1 | . | TRBV5-5 | . | ASSLPLGEMNEQF
TRBJ1-4 | . | TRBV5-1 | . | ASGVGGGENEKLF
TRBJ2-5 | . | TRBV4-1 | TRBD2 | ASSRRAGGRETQY
TRBJ1-4 | . | TRBV6-1 | . | ASRPPQDANEKLF
TRBJ2-1 | . | TRBV12-5 | TRBD1 | ASGFRGQNYNEQF
TRBJ1-2 | . | TRBV28 | TRBD1 | ASSLSLRGRVLGYGYT
TRBJ1-5 | few | TRBV2 | . | ASRQGLNQPQH
TRBJ2-3 | . | TRBV5-1 | . | ASSSGRGPSTDTQY
TRBJ1-1 | . | TRBV6-5 | . | ASSYSSTEAF
TRBJ1-2 | . | TRBV11-2 | . | ASSPGPGEYGYT
TRBJ2-5 | few | TRBV2 | . | ASSSQGSQETQY
TRBJ1-4 | . | TRBV25-1 | TRBD1 | ASSDHLWTGEREKLF
TRBJ2-2 | . | TRBV5-1 | . | ASSPTFRALNTGELF
TRBJ2-3 | . | TRBV10-3 | TRBD1 | AIRGQGAGTDTQY
TRBJ1-2 | . | TRBV7-9 | . | ASSFAPSGNDYGYT
TRBJ2-2 | few | TRBV7-2 | . | ASSLLLWANGELF
TRBJ2-3 | . | TRBV7-9 | TRBD2 | ASKQLAGGRVSTDTQY
TRBJ2-7 | . | TRBV6-1 | TRBD1 | ASSGRTGGPYEQY
TRBJ1-5 | . | TRBV5-1 | . | ASSLDGDYSNQPQH
TRBJ2-1 | . | TRBV5-1 | . | ASSLVAGASYNEQF
TRBJ2-3 | . | TRBV10-1 | . | ASSGAGGLSVDTQY
TRBJ2-5 | . | TRBV4-2 | TRBD2 | ASSQDWGGETQY
TRBJ2-1 | . | TRBV5-4 | TRBD2 | ASSRGLAGGGDYNEQF
TRBJ2-1 | . | TRBV27 | . | ASSPDGTYNEQF
TRBJ1-2 | few | TRBV11-2 | TRBD1 | ASSRGTGGYGYT
TRBJ1-2 | . | TRBV19 | . | ASQAGLNYGYT
TRBJ1-2 | . | TRBV10-3 | . | AITRIITEPGGYT
TRBJ1-1 | . | TRBV5-1 | TRBD1 | ASSPGTGETEAF
TRBJ2-1 | . | TRBV23-1 | . | ASSQKPCEQF
TRBJ1-1 | . | TRBV7-9 | TRBD1 | SSSLDGRGSNTEAF
TRBJ1-2 | . | TRBV19 | TRBD1 | ASSLDRGYGYT
TRBJ1-1 | . | TRBV23-1 | . | ASSRGRGNTEAF
TRBJ1-4 | . | TRBV11-2 | . | ASSLALIDEKLF
TRBJ2-3 | few | TRBV14 | . | ASSQGGHYTDTQY
TRBJ2-7 | . | TRBV5-5 | TRBD1 | ASSLYRGQGGEQY
TRBJ1-5 | few | TRBV5-1 | . | ASSWGGLDQPQH
TRBJ2-2 | . | TRBV7-9 | TRBD1 | ASSPRDSTGELF
TRBJ1-1 | few | TRBV7-2 | . | ASWHNTEAF